This T cell receptor (beta chain) was identified in a study of blood T cell repertoires in COVID-19. Overall study context: Acute and convalescent COVID-19 specimens originated in the United States, Italy and Spain. T cells, B-cell-depleted T cells, or PBMCs provided the cDNA or gDNA that served as material.

Original analysis: Amplification with reference gene primers provided the estimates of nucleated cell counts. Method: immunoSEQ multiplex PCR; TCRdb's copy keeps in-frame clones and lacks some. The V and J calls and clone size come from that table; D and trimming were worked out from the DNA. The sample lists some 190,000 clones, about 88% seen once, with roughly 6% in the top ten. Germline-derived CDR1 and CDR2 are MNHEY and SMNVEV (reference sequence). The CDR3 sequence is 18 residues long. J was trimmed by 1 base and V by 5 bases; bases with no gene match: 11. The clonotype comes from a woman aged 35 to 49 who had recovered from COVID-19. Sequences were obtained from peripheral blood. The gene calls are TRBV27 and TRBJ1-1; TRBD1 agrees at 12 bases. CDR3 residues: CASSPRTGTGGPNTEAFF. In DNA form, the CDR3 reads TGTGCCAGCAGTCCGCGGACCGGGACAGGGGGCCCGAACACTGAAGCTTTCTTT.